The 30 T cell receptor beta chains listed next were all sequenced from one sample in a study of read filtering for tumor transcriptome and immune sequencing. Molecular barcoded adaptors covering alpha/delta and beta/gamma chains were used on roughly 370 ng RNA. TCRdb re-analysed the reads in MiXCR, keeping a single row per CDR3 protein. This table has roughly 60,000 distinct CDR3 sequences, roughly 19% appearing once. Specimen: a population of CD138-negative cells sorted from bone marrow. Receptors were obtained from a donor at least 40 years old with multiple myeloma.

This clonotype was picked up a small number of times. The chain employs TRBV18 and TRBJ1-5, with D perhaps TRBD1 (5 bases). Germline V lookup: CDR1 KGHSH, CDR2 LQKENI. CDR3 size: 12 residues. V lost 1 base, J lost 7 bases, and 5 bases lay in between. CDR3 protein: CASSPQGQPQHF. For the CDR3, the DNA is TGTGCCAGCTCACCACAGGGGCAGCCCCAGCATTTT.

Remarks on this clonotype: Germline and junction disagree at one end, which may indicate a read error. This chain uses TRBV24-1 with TRBJ1-2; D unclear. This CDR3 is built from 13 residues. Germline V gives CDR1 KGHDR, CDR2 SFDVKD. CDR3 nucleotides: TGTGCCACCAGTGATTTCCAAGGAGACGGCTACATCTTC. Amino acid sequence: CATSDFQGDGYIF.

This chain joins TRBV20-1 and TRBJ1-5, with no clear D. The germline gives CDR1 DFQATT, CDR2 SNEGSKA (reference sequence). The CDR3 has 13 residues. Trimming removed 3 bases at V and 3 bases at J, with 9 bases between. CDR3 DNA: TGCAGTGCTAGGAAAGCTACCAATCAGCCCCAGCATTTT. Translated: CSARKATNQPQHF.

With respect to this clonotype: One base away lies a much larger clone, so this may be a sequencing read error. The chain recombines TRBV19 with TRBJ2-7; TRBD1 agrees at 9 bases. CDR1 is LNHDA, CDR2 SQIVND, per germline (reference sequence). This CDR3 has 16 residues. The CDR3 DNA is TGTGCCAGTGGTATCGGACCTTGGGACAGGGCCTACGAGCAGTACTTC. Encoded protein: CASGIGPWDRAYEQYF. The entire variable domain, with the rest obtained from reference TRBV19 and TRBJ2-7, is as follows: DGGITQSPKYLFRKEGQNVTLSCEQNLNHDAMYWYRQDPGQGLRLIYYSQIVNDFQKGDIAEGYSVSREKKESFPLTVTSAQKNPTAFYLCASGIGPWDRAYEQYFGPGTRLTVT.

This clonotype occurred many times. CDR3 residues: CASRVRQANTEAFF. CDR3 nucleotides: TGCGCCAGCAGGGTGAGACAGGCGAACACTGAAGCTTTCTTT. The chain couples TRBV5-1 to TRBJ1-1; D may be TRBD1 (6 bases). The CDR3 is 14 amino acids. Germline lookup yields CDR1 SGHRS and CDR2 YFSETQ. The V end was cut by 5 bases, the J end by 1 base, with 12 bases between.

This clonotype has just a few counts. The rearrangement uses TRBV2 and TRBJ2-2, with D possibly being TRBD1 (6 bases). Trimming stripped 6 bases from V and 4 bases from J, with 15 bases between. The germline V gene encodes CDR1 SNHLY and CDR2 FYNNEI. The CDR3 is 15 amino acids. The CDR3, as DNA: TGTGCCAGCAGGCAGGGGTACGGGCTCACCGGGGAGCTGTTTTTT. It translates to CASRQGYGLTGELFF.

There are many counts of this clonotype. The rearrangement uses TRBV5-1 and TRBJ2-5; 12 bases are shared with TRBD2. The junction had 8 bases not matched to a gene; V was cut back by 4 bases and J by 4 bases. Germline V gene sequence: CDR1 SGHRS, CDR2 YFSETQ. The CDR3 length is 16 residues. CDR3 protein: CASSDPSGGARETQYF. The CDR3 DNA sequence: TGCGCCAGCAGCGACCCTAGCGGGGGGGCGAGAGAGACCCAGTACTTC.

This clonotype has at least ten counts. The chain is built from TRBV5-1 and TRBJ2-3, with D perhaps being TRBD1 or TRBD2 (7 bases each). This CDR3 region has 16 residues. In germline, CDR1 is SGHRS, CDR2 YFSETQ. V gave up 3 bases and J gave up 1 base, with 15 bases separating them. CDR3 in DNA: TGCGCCAGCAGCTGGGGGGGACAGAGCCGCACAGATACGCAGTATTTT. Amino acid sequence: CASSWGGQSRTDTQYF.

The sample holds a few counts of this clonotype. The CDR3 sequence is CASSQWSLAETQYF. The CDR3 nucleotides read TGTGCCAGCAGCCAATGGAGCCTTGCGGAGACCCAGTACTTC. The chain has TRBV14 and TRBJ2-5, with D unresolved. This CDR3 spans 14 amino acids. With 2 bases removed from V and 5 bases from J, the gap between germline ends came to 12 bases. Per the germline V gene, CDR1 is SGHDN and CDR2 is FVKESK. Full variable domain (rest looked up from reference TRBV14 and TRBJ2-5): EAGVTQFPSHSVIEKGQTVTLRCDPISGHDNLYWYRRVMGKEIKFLLHFVKESKQDESGMPNNRFLAERTGGTYSTLKVQPAELEDSGVYFCASSQWSLAETQYFGPGTRLLVL.

There are many counts of this clonotype. The CDR3 sequence is CASMGGSGSYNEQFF. In DNA form, the CDR3 reads TGCGCCAGCATGGGGGGTAGCGGCTCCTACAATGAGCAGTTCTTC. The rearrangement links TRBV5-1 to TRBJ2-1; D may be TRBD2 (6 bases). Trimming took 6 bases from V and 0 from J, leaving 13 bases between them. CDR1 is SGHRS and CDR2 is YFSETQ in the germline V gene. This CDR3 contains 15 residues.

This sequence joins TRBV6-6 and TRBJ1-4; 7 bases are shared with TRBD1. CDR3 length equals 16 residues. Germline lookup yields CDR1 MNHNY and CDR2 SVGAGI (reference sequence). Unmatched junction bases numbered 19, after V lost 11 bases and J lost 7 bases. CDR3 bases: TGTGCCTGCAATTACGGAATGACAGGGTTGGGTGAAAAACTGTTTTTT. It is translated as CACNYGMTGLGEKLFF.

This clonotype was counted a few times. The rearrangement links TRBV4-1 to TRBJ1-5; D ambiguous. Per germline, CDR1 MGHRA and CDR2 YSYEKL. The ends were cut back, 1 base at V and 9 bases at J, with 13 bases in the middle. The CDR3 spans 14 residues. CDR3: CASSQGEGRWPQHF. Here the CDR3 DNA reads TGCGCCAGCAGCCAAGGTGAAGGCCGATGGCCCCAGCATTTT.

This chain joins TRBV28 and TRBJ1-2; D may be TRBD1 (5 bases). The V gene lost 4 bases and the J gene lost 3 bases, with 9 bases spanning the gap. CDR1 MDHEN and CDR2 SYDVKM come from the germline V gene. The CDR3 spans 13 residues. The CDR3 sequence: CASSWGRDYGYTF. Written as DNA, the CDR3 is TGTGCCAGCAGTTGGGGCAGGGACTATGGCTACACCTTC.

This clonotype was detected a few times. This CDR3 fails to terminate in the conserved phenylalanine or tryptophan, so it likely reflects a read error. V gene TRBV5-1 combines with J gene TRBJ2-1, with TRBD1 identical over 7 bases. This CDR3 contains 16 residues. Per the germline V gene, CDR1 is SGHRS and CDR2 is YFSETQ. The CDR3 loop is CASRISAGTVYNGQFL. The CDR3 bases are TGCGCCAGCAGGATCAGTGCCGGGACAGTCTACAATGGGCAGTTCCTC.

The J gene is TRBJ1-3, the V gene TRBV28; tentatively, D is TRBD1 (6 bases). V lost 9 bases and J lost 0, with 12 bases in between. The CDR3 runs 14 residues. Per the germline V gene, CDR1 is MDHEN and CDR2 is SYDVKM. The CDR3 sequence: CASLGGNSGNTIYF. In DNA form, the CDR3 reads TGTGCCAGTCTTGGGGGCAACTCTGGAAACACCATATATTTT.

In this sample, this clonotype turned up many times. This rearrangement joins TRBV5-1 to TRBJ2-5, with 8 bases identical to TRBD1. The germline V gene encodes CDR1 SGHRS and CDR2 YFSETQ. V was pared by 4 bases and J by 5 bases, with 10 bases of the junction left unmatched. The CDR3 is 15 residues long. CDR3 coding DNA: TGCGCCAGCAGCCCCCGTCAGGGGGCAGTGGAGACCCAGTACTTC. It specifies CASSPRQGAVETQYF.

Comment on this clonotype: The germline gene is not matched at one end of the junction; a read error may be the cause. The rearrangement uses TRBV6-5 and TRBJ1-2, with D hard to call. This CDR3 comprises 13 residues. From germline, CDR1 is MNHEY and CDR2 SVGAGI. The CDR3 loop is CASSSDRNYGCTF. CDR3 nucleotides: TGTGCCAGCAGCTCCGACCGTAACTATGGCTGCACCTTC.

The V call is TRBV5-1, the J call TRBJ2-1; TRBD2 matches 9 bases. Unmatched junction bases numbered 13, after V lost 0 bases and J lost 6 bases. CDR3 size: 18 residues. CDR1 and CDR2 (germline): SGHRS, YFSETQ. The CDR3 is CASSLDETSGLRGNEQFF. Written as DNA, the CDR3 is TGCGCCAGCAGCTTGGACGAGACTAGCGGTTTGCGGGGCAATGAGCAGTTCTTC.

Only one count was recorded for this clonotype. A much bigger clone sits one base away, suggesting this may be a read error. The rearrangement links TRBV29-1 to TRBJ2-2; D might be TRBD2 (6 bases). The CDR3 is made up of 14 amino acids. CDR1 SQVTM and CDR2 ANQGSEA come from the germline V gene. V was cut by 3 bases and J by 7 bases, with 15 bases left in between. The CDR3 DNA sequence: TGCAGCGTTGATAACCAGGGCGGGGTCGGGGAGCTGTTTTTT. This sequence encodes CSVDNQGGVGELFF.

This clonotype was seen repeatedly, ten times or more. The chain joins TRBV7-9 to TRBJ2-7; 8 nucleotides align to TRBD1. V gave up 5 bases and J gave up 1 base; unmatched junction bases: 7. CDR1 is SEHNR and CDR2 is FQNEAQ in the germline V gene (reference sequence). The CDR3 totals 15 residues. CDR3 coding DNA: TGTGCCAGCAGCCTAGGACAGGGACAGTCCTACGAGCAGTACTTC. Translated, it gives CASSLGQGQSYEQYF.

The sample holds many counts of this clonotype. J is TRBJ2-5 and V is TRBV6-5, with a tentative D call TRBD2 (6 bases). CDR1 is MNHEY and CDR2 is SVGAGI in the germline V gene. CDR3 length equals 14 residues. Trimming shortened V by 2 bases and J by 5 bases, and 12 bases separated the two germline ends. CDR3 nucleotide sequence: TGTGCCAGCAGTTACCAAACGGGAGAGGAGACCCAGTACTTC. This sequence encodes CASSYQTGEETQYF.

At least ten counts were recorded for this clonotype. The J gene is TRBJ2-2, the V gene TRBV7-8, with 7 bases that match TRBD1. The length of the CDR3 is 16 residues. The trim removed 5 bases at V and 5 bases at J, leaving 11 bases unmatched. Germline CDR1 is SGHVS and CDR2 is FQNEAQ. In DNA form, the CDR3 reads TGTGCCAGCAGCATACGCTCAGGACAGGCAACCGGGGAGCTGTTTTTT. Encoded protein: CASSIRSGQATGELFF.

This sequence joins TRBV6-5 and TRBJ2-6; D gene ambiguous. V was trimmed by 0 bases and J by 10 bases, leaving 10 bases between them. Germline lookup yields CDR1 MNHEY and CDR2 SVGAGI. The CDR3 runs to 14 residues. The CDR3, as DNA: TGTGCCAGCAGTTACTCTTCCAGTCCGAACGTCCTGACTTTC. Protein sequence: CASSYSSSPNVLTF.

This clonotype was recorded at least ten times. The chain recombines TRBV7-3 with TRBJ2-2; D is unclear. The CDR3 has 17 amino acids. The ends were cut back, 0 bases at V and 4 bases at J, with 15 bases in the middle. Germline assignment: CDR1 SGHTA and CDR2 FQGTGA. The CDR3 DNA reads TGTGCCAGCAGCTTAACGGGTATCTCGAAATTCACCGGGGAGCTGTTTTTT. Translated: CASSLTGISKFTGELFF.

In the case of this clonotype: A much more abundant neighbour one base away suggests this may be a read error. The chain joins TRBV7-8 to TRBJ2-5, with D maybe TRBD2 (7 bases). Germline CDR1 is SGHVS and CDR2 is FQNEAQ. The CDR3 runs to 16 residues. CDR3 coding DNA: TGTGCCAACAGCTTAGTAAGAGGGGGGGCAGTAGAGACCCAGTACTTC. Amino acids: CANSLVRGGAVETQYF. The full variable domain, its missing parts supplied by reference TRBV7-8 and TRBJ2-5, is GAGVSQSPRYKVAKRGQDVALRCDPISGHVSLFWYQQALGQGPEFLTYFQNEAQLDKSGLPSDRFFAERPEGSVSTLKIQRTQQEDSAVYLCANSLVRGGAVETQYFGPGTRLLVL.

Concerning this clonotype itself: This clone may be a read error of a much larger clone one base away. The V gene is TRBV5-1, the J gene TRBJ1-5, with D maybe TRBD1 (5 bases). Germline CDR1 is SGHRS and CDR2 is YFSETQ. The CDR3 totals 14 residues. In DNA, the CDR3 is TGCGCCAGCTGCTTGGGTGCACAGGAATCTCCCCAGCATTTT. This encodes CASCLGAQESPQHF.

This clonotype came up many times. The J gene is TRBJ2-7, the V gene TRBV11-2, with D possibly called TRBD1 or TRBD2 (6 bases each). CDR1 and CDR2 (germline): SGHAT, FQNNGV. The CDR3 consists of 15 residues. V was cut by 5 bases and J by 5 bases, with 19 bases left in between. CDR3 amino acids: CASSRMGQPGDEQYF. In nucleotides, the CDR3 is TGTGCCAGCAGCCGAATGGGACAACCGGGGGACGAGCAGTACTTC. Variable domain in full (rest from reference TRBV11-2 and TRBJ2-7): EAGVAQSPRYKIIEKRQSVAFWCNPISGHATLYWYQQILGQGPKLLIQFQNNGVVDDSQLPKDRFSAERLKGVDSTLKIQPAKLEDSAVYLCASSRMGQPGDEQYFGPGTRLTVT.

V usage is TRBV6-5 and J usage is TRBJ2-5; 10 bases fit TRBD2. Per germline, CDR1 MNHEY and CDR2 SVGAGI. The CDR3 has 16 amino acids. Trimming removed 1 base from V and 4 bases from J; junction bases left unmatched: 6. CDR3 bases: TGTGCCAGCAGTTACTTAGGGCTAGCGGGGGTAGAGACCCAGTACTTC. Its translation: CASSYLGLAGVETQYF.

As concerns this clonotype: The germline gene is not matched at one end of the junction; a read error may be the cause. The chain uses TRBV11-2 and TRBJ2-5; 8 positions match TRBD2. The CDR3 totals 15 residues. Germline V CDR1 and CDR2: SGHAT, FQNNGV. The CDR3 nucleotides are TGTGCCAGCAGCTTAGGAGCGGGAGTTACAGAGACCCAGCTCTTC. Translation: CASSLGAGVTETQLF.

This clonotype has ten or more counts. This chain connects TRBV9 to TRBJ2-1; 9 positions match TRBD2. V lost 2 bases and J lost 4; bases outside the gene matches: 19. The CDR3 is 20 residues long. From germline, CDR1 is SGDLS and CDR2 YYNGEE. CDR3: CASSVDLGSRGGVFYNEQFF. The CDR3 nucleotides are TGTGCCAGCAGCGTGGACCTAGGGTCCCGCGGGGGGGTTTTTTACAATGAGCAGTTCTTC.